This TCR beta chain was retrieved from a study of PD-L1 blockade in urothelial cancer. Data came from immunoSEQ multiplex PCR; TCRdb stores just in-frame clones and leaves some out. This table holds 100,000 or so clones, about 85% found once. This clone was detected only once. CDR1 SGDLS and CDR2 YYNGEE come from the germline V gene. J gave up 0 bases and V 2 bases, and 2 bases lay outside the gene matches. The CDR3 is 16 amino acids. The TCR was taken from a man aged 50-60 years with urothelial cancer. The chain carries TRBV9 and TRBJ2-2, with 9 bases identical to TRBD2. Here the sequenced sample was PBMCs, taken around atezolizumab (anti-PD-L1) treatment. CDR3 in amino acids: CASSVGGGANTGELFF. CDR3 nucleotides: TGTGCCAGCAGCGTGGGCGGGGGGGCGAACACCGGGGAGCTGTTTTTT. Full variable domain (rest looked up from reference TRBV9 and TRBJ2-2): DSGVTQTPKHLITATGQRVTLRCSPRSGDLSVYWYQQSLDQGLQFLIQYYNGEERAKGNILERFSAQQFPDLHSELNLSSLELGDSALYFCASSVGGGANTGELFFGEGSRLTVL.